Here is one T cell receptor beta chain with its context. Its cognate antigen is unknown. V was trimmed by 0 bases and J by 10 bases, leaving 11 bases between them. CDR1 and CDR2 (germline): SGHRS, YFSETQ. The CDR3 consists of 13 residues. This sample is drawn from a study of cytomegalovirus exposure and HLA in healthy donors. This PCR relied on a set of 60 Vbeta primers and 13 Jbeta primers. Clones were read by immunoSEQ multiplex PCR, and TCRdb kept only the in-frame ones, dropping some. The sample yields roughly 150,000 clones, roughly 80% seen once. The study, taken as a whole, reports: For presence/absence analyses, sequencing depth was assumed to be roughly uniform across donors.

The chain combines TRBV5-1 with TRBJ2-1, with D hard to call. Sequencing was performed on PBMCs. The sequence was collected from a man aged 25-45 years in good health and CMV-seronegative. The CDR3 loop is CASSLDFGVEQFF. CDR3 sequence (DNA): TGCGCCAGCAGCTTGGACTTCGGAGTGGAGCAGTTCTTC.